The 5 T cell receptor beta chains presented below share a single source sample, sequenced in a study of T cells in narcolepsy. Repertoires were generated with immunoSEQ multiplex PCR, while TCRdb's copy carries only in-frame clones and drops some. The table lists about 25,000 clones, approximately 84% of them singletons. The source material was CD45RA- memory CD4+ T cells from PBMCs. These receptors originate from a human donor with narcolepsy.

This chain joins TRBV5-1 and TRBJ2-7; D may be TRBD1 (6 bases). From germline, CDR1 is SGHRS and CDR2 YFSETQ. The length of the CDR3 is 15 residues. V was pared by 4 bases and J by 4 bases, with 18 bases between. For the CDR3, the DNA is TGCGCCAGCAGCCCGTTGGTGGGGGCCGTTTACGAGCAGTACTTC. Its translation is CASSPLVGAVYEQYF.

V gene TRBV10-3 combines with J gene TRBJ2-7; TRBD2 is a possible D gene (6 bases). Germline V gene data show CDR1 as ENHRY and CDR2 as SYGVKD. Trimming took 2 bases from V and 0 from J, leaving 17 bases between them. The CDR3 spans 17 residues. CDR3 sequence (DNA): TGTGCCATCAGTGAGAGGTTAAAGGGACTGAGCTCCTACGAGCAGTACTTC. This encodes CAISERLKGLSSYEQYF.

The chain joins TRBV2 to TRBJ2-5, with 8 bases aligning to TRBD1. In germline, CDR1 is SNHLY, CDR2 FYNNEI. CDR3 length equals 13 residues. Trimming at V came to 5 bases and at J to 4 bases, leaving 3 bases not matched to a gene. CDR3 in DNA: TGTGCCAGCAGTCCCGGACAGGGAGAGACCCAGTACTTC. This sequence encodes CASSPGQGETQYF. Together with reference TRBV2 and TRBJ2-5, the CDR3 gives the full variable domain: EPEVTQTPSHQVTQMGQEVILRCVPISNHLYFYWYRQILGQKVEFLVSFYNNEISEKSEIFDDQFSVERPDGSNFTLKIRSTKLEDSAMYFCASSPGQGETQYFGPGTRLLVL.

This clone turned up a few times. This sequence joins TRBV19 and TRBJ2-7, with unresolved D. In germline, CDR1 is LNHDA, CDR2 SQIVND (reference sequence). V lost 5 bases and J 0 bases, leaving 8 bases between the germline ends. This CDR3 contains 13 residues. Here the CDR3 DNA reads TGTGCCAGTAGTCCCAGCGTCTCCTACGAGCAGTACTTC. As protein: CASSPSVSYEQYF.

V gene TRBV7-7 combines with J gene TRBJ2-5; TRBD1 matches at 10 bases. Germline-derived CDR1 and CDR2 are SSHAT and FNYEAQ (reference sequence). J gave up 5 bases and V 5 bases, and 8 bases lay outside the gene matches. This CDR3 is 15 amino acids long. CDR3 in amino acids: CASSLQTGGVETQYF. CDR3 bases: TGTGCCAGCAGCCTCCAGACAGGGGGCGTGGAGACCCAGTACTTC.